A selection of T cell receptor beta chains follows, all from one sample in a study of PD-L1 blockade in urothelial cancer. The repertoire was sequenced with immunoSEQ multiplex PCR; TCRdb's copy has only in-frame clones and lacks some. The data contain 45,000 to 60,000 clones, approximately 90% of them singletons. The sequencing used PBMCs, collected around atezolizumab (anti-PD-L1) treatment. The origin of the receptors is a man in his sixties with urothelial cancer. The CDR3 runs from the conserved cysteine through the conserved F or W.

J gene | V gene | CDR3 protein
TRBJ2-1 | TRBV5-1 | CASSLASPGGLDEQFF
TRBJ1-4 | TRBV28 | CASSSTGGREKLFF
TRBJ1-1 | TRBV2 | CASSWDRAGTEAFF
TRBJ2-7 | TRBV6-5 | CASKRQATYYEQYF
TRBJ1-4 | TRBV5-1 | CASAEAPSAAEKLFF
TRBJ1-1 | TRBV7-9 | CASSSSPGLGNTEAFF
TRBJ2-3 | TRBV19 | CASRPNAGTGGPDTQYF
TRBJ1-2 | TRBV15 | CATSSRRDQRGYTF
TRBJ2-5 | TRBV5-4 | CASSLWVGGEETQYF
TRBJ1-3 | TRBV28 | CASSLTAGPLSGNTIYF
TRBJ1-2 | TRBV19 | CASSSRQGYGYTF
TRBJ1-1 | TRBV7-2 | CASSLVSGRGNTEAFF
TRBJ1-5 | TRBV5-6 | CASSSPGTGDRISNQPQHF
TRBJ2-2 | TRBV28 | CASVLQGRSGELFF
TRBJ1-4 | TRBV4-3 | CASSPGQGRGEKLFF
TRBJ2-7 | TRBV7-8 | CASSLYGDSYEQYF